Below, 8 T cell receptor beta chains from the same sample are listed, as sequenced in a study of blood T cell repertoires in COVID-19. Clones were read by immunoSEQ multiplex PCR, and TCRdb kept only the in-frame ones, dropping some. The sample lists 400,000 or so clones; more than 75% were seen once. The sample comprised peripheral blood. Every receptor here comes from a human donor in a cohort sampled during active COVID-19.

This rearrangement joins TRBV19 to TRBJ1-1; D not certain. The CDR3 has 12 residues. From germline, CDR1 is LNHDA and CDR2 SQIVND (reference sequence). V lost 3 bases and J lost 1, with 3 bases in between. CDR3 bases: TGTGCCAGTAGTATCCAGAACACTGAAGCTTTCTTT. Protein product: CASSIQNTEAFF.

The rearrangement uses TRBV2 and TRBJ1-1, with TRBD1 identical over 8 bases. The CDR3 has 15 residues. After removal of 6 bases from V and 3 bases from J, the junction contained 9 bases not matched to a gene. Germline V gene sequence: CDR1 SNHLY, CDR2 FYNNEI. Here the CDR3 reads CASSARQGLDTEAFF. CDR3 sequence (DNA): TGTGCCAGCAGCGCACGACAGGGGTTGGACACTGAAGCTTTCTTT. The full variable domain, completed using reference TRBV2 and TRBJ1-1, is EPEVTQTPSHQVTQMGQEVILRCVPISNHLYFYWYRQILGQKVEFLVSFYNNEISEKSEIFDDQFSVERPDGSNFTLKIRSTKLEDSAMYFCASSARQGLDTEAFFGQGTRLTVV.

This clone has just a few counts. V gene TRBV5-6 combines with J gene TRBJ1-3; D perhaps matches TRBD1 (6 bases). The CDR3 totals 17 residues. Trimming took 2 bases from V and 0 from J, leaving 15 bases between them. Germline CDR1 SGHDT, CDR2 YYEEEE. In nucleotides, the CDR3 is TGTGCCAGCAGCTTATTAACAGGGATCAGCTCTGGAAACACCATATATTTT. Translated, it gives CASSLLTGISSGNTIYF.

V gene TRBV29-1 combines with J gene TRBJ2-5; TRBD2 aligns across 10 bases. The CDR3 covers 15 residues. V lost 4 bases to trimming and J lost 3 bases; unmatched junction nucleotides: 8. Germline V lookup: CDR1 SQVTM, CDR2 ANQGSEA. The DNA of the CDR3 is TGCAGCGTTGGGAGTCCAGCGGGAGGGAAAGAGACCCAGTACTTC. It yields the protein CSVGSPAGGKETQYF.

CDR3 residues: CASSQPRQGPLQQYF. In DNA, the CDR3 is TGCGCCAGCAGCCAGCCCCGACAGGGTCCCTTGCAGCAGTACTTC. J is TRBJ2-7 and V is TRBV4-1; TRBD1 agrees at 7 bases. Looked up from germline, CDR1 is MGHRA and CDR2 is YSYEKL. This CDR3 region has 15 residues. Unmatched junction bases numbered 13, after V lost 3 bases and J lost 8 bases.

The CDR3 reads CATSDPSGVPDTQYF. Here the CDR3 DNA reads TGTGCCACCAGTGATCCCTCCGGAGTCCCAGATACGCAGTATTTT. This chain links TRBV24-1 with TRBJ2-3, with unresolved D. Germline V lookup: CDR1 KGHDR, CDR2 SFDVKD. This CDR3 comprises 15 residues. V gave up 3 bases and J gave up 4 bases, with 13 bases separating them.

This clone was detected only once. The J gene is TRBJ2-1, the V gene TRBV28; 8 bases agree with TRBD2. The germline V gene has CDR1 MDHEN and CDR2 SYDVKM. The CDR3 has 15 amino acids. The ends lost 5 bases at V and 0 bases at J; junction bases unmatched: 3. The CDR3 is CASSRAGASYNEQFF. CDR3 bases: TGTGCCAGCAGTAGAGCGGGAGCCTCCTACAATGAGCAGTTCTTC.

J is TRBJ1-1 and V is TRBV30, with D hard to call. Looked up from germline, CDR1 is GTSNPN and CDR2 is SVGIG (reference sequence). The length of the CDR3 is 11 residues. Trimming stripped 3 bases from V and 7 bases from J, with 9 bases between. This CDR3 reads CAWSPIGEAFF. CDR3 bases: TGTGCCTGGAGCCCTATCGGTGAAGCTTTCTTT.